The 11 T cell receptor beta chains listed next were all sequenced from one sample in a study of a mutant IDH1 vaccine in newly diagnosed glioma. Assay: immunoSEQ multiplex PCR; the TCRdb copy retains only in-frame clones and omits some. This table holds tens of thousands of clones, approximately 84% found once. These receptors' antigens are unknown. Time point meaning: week 47, end of study. Each dose of the vaccine consisted of 300 ug of mutant IDH1 20-mer peptide, with topical imiquimod. This material consisted of PBMCs, taken from a glioma patient whose treatment included an IDH1 peptide vaccine. These receptors came from a woman in her thirties with glioma. Some clones in this sample may be carry-over from other donors' samples.

This rearrangement joins TRBV4-1 to TRBJ2-7, with a possible D match to TRBD2 (5 bases). Germline V gene data show CDR1 as MGHRA and CDR2 as YSYEKL. V was shortened by 2 bases and J by 7 bases, with 21 bases between the two germline ends. CDR3 length: 16 amino acids. CDR3 sequence: CASSQQSAPLASEQYF. The CDR3 region has the DNA TGCGCCAGCAGCCAACAATCCGCCCCCCTAGCCTCAGAGCAGTACTTC.

The gene calls are TRBV7-9 and TRBJ2-1; 11 positions match TRBD1. This CDR3 spans 18 amino acids. Germline lookup yields CDR1 SEHNR and CDR2 FQNEAQ (reference sequence). After removal of 1 base from V and 1 base from J, the junction contained 6 bases not matched to a gene. The CDR3 loop is CASSLVGTGGWSYNEQFF. DNA of the CDR3: TGTGCCAGCAGCTTAGTGGGGACAGGGGGTTGGTCCTACAATGAGCAGTTCTTC.

V usage is TRBV27 and J usage is TRBJ1-1; tentatively, D is TRBD1 (5 bases). V shed 5 bases and J shed 0 bases, with 13 bases lying between them. The CDR3 is 15 residues long. The germline V gene has CDR1 MNHEY and CDR2 SMNVEV (reference sequence). CDR3 region: CASSPRGVMNTEAFF. CDR3 DNA sequence: TGTGCCAGCAGTCCCCGAGGGGTAATGAACACTGAAGCTTTCTTT.

The rearrangement links TRBV7-6 to TRBJ2-3, with TRBD1 matching over 9 bases. CDR1 SGHVS and CDR2 FNYEAQ come from the germline V gene. V lost 7 bases, J lost 2 bases, and 7 bases stayed unmatched. CDR3 size: 15 residues. CDR3 DNA sequence: TGTGCCAGCAACACCGGGACAGGGTCCACAGATACGCAGTATTTT. It specifies CASNTGTGSTDTQYF.

V is TRBV21-1 and J is TRBJ2-7; the table's D call of TRBD2 was not tested on the DNA. TRBV21-1 is annotated as a pseudogene. This CDR3 region has 15 residues. The CDR3 DNA reads TGTGCCAGCAGCCTCGGAATAGCGGTATCCTACGAGCAGTACTTC. It translates to CASSLGIAVSYEQYF.

The CDR3 sequence: CASGSNRWDQETQYF. In DNA, the CDR3 is TGTGCTAGTGGGTCCAACCGGTGGGATCAAGAGACCCAGTACTTC. The chain uses TRBV12-5 and TRBJ2-5; D is unresolved. The germline CDR1 and CDR2 sequences are LGHNT and FRNRAP. The CDR3 covers 15 residues. Trimming removed 6 bases at V and 2 bases at J, with 16 bases between.

The chain links TRBV10-3 to TRBJ2-2; a weak D match, TRBD1 (5 bases). Per germline, CDR1 ENHRY and CDR2 SYGVKD. The CDR3 spans 15 residues. V lost 4 bases, J lost 5 bases, and 14 bases lay in between. The CDR3 bases are TGTGCCATCAGTGGGGGCCAGGTGCGAACCGGGGAGCTGTTTTTT. Translated: CAISGGQVRTGELFF.

The chain employs TRBV2 and TRBJ2-1; tentative D call: TRBD1 (6 bases). The CDR3 runs 14 residues. CDR1 SNHLY and CDR2 FYNNEI come from the germline V gene. Trimming left V 4 bases short and J 7 bases short, with 14 bases between. The CDR3 DNA sequence: TGTGCCAGCAGTGCCGGTCAGGGGTCAAATGAGCAGTTCTTC. Its protein is CASSAGQGSNEQFF. The variable domain in full, completed from reference TRBV2 and TRBJ2-1, reads EPEVTQTPSHQVTQMGQEVILRCVPISNHLYFYWYRQILGQKVEFLVSFYNNEISEKSEIFDDQFSVERPDGSNFTLKIRSTKLEDSAMYFCASSAGQGSNEQFFGPGTRLTVL.

The rearrangement joins TRBV9 to TRBJ2-4; either TRBD1 or TRBD2 may fit D (7 bases each). There are 18 residues in the CDR3. V gave up 3 bases and J gave up 1 base, with 20 bases separating them. Per germline, CDR1 SGDLS and CDR2 YYNGEE. This CDR3 reads CASSEGGGSGGAKNIQYF. The CDR3 nucleotides read TGTGCCAGCAGCGAAGGGGGCGGGAGTGGAGGGGCCAAAAACATTCAGTACTTC.

This clone was seen just once. The chain has TRBV15 and TRBJ1-4; no definite D call. CDR3 length: 13 residues. Between the trimmed V and J ends, which lost 5 bases and 5 bases, there was a span of 9 bases. From germline, CDR1 is LNHNV and CDR2 YYDKDF (reference sequence). The CDR3 region is CATSDRLNEKLFF. The CDR3 DNA reads TGTGCCACCAGCGACCGATTAAATGAAAAACTGTTTTTT.

This chain uses TRBV7-9 with TRBJ2-3; D is possibly TRBD2 (6 bases). CDR1 is SEHNR, CDR2 FQNEAQ, per germline (reference sequence). V was shortened by 3 bases and J by 2 bases, with 12 bases between the two germline ends. CDR3 length equals 15 residues. CDR3 residues: CASSFEGGITDTQYF. CDR3 nucleotides: TGTGCCAGCAGCTTTGAAGGAGGGATCACAGATACGCAGTATTTT.